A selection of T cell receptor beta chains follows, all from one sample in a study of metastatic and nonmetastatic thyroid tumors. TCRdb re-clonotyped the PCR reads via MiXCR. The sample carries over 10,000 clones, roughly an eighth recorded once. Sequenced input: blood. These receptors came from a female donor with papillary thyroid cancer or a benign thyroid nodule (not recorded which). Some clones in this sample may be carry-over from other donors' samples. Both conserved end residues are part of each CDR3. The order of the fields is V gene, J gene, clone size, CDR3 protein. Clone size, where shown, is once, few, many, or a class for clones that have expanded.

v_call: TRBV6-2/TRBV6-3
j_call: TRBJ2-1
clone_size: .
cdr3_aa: CASSFGLDGGEQFF

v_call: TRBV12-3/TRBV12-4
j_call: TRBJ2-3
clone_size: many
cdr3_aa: CASNDRFRTDTQYF

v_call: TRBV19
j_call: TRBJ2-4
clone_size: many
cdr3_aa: CASSMGDLAKNIQYF

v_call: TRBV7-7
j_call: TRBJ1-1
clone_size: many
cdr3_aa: CASSLGANTEAFF

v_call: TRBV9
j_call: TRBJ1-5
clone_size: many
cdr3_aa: CASSVEGNSNQPQHF

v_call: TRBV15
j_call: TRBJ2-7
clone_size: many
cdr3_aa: CATSRVAGVIYEQYF

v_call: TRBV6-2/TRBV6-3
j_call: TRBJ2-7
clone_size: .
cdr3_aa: CASDVRGPAVVPYEQYF

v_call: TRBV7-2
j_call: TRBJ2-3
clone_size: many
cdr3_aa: CASSLQGSTDTQYF

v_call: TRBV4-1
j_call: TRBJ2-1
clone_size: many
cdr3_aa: CASSLGDRPTYNEQFF

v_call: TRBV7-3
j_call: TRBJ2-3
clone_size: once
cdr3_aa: CASSLTARSPDSVTDTQYF

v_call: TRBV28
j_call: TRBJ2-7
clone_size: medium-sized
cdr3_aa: CAIESTGTVNEQYF

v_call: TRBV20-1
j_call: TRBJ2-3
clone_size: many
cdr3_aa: CSARDGRLGGNTQYF

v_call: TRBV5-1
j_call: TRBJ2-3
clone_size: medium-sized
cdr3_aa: CASSPKASGGADTQYF

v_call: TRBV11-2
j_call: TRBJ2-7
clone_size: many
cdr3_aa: CASSPRTVGAYEQYF

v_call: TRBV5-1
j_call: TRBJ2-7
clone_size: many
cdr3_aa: CASSSGQGLGQQYF

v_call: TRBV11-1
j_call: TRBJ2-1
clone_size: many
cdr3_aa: CASRDRVRGIWNEQFF

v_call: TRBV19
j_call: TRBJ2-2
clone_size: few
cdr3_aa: CASSIGETGELFF

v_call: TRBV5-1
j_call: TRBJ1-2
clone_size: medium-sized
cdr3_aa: CASRRGQGDYGYTF

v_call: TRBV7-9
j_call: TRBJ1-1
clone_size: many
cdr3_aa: CASSFGGAAFF

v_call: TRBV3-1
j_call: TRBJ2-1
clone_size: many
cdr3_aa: CASSQDFSSLEQFF

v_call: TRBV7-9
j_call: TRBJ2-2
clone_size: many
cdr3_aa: CASSSTGELFF

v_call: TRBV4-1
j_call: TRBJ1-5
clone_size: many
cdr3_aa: CASSQVVGSGNQPQHF

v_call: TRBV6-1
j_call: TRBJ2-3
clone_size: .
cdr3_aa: CASSEAPGVADTQYF

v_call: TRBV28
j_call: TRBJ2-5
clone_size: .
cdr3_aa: CASSLLPGASRNQETQYF

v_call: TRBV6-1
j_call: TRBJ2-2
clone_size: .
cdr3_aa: CASTQNTRRELFF

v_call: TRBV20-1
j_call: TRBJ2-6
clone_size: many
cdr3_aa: CSAQAGANVLTF

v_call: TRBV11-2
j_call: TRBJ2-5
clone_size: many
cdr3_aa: CASSFGGTGGFETQYF

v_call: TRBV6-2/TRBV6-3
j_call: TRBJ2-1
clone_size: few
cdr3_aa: CVSSYSRDSTSEQFF

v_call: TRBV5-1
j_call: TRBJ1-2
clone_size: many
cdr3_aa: CASSLESGPTNYGYTF

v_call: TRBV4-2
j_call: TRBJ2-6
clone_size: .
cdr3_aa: CASSAGQGAYGTNVLTF

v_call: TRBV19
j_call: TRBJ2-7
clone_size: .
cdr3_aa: CASSIGTGGYDEQYF

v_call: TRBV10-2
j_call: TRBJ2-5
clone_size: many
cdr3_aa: CASGTAGQGTATQYF

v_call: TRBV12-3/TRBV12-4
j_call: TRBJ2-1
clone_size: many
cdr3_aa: CASSPTDTRNEQFF

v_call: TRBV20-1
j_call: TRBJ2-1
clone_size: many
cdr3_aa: CSAPLAGVHNEQFF

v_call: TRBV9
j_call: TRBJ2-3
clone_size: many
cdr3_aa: CASSVQGIVTDTQYF